The 20 T cell receptor beta chains in this list originate from one sample, sequenced in a study of graft-versus-host responses after intestinal transplantation. Responder cells labeled with CFSE (approximately 200,000) were co-plated with irradiated stimulator cells labeled with violet dye (approximately 200,000). Clones were sequenced by immunoSEQ multiplex PCR, and TCRdb holds only the in-frame ones, with some missing. The data show about 15,000 clones, around 30% seen once. Material: alloreactive CD8+ T cells from a mixed lymphocyte reaction culture, obtained before intestinal transplant. As to subset: CFSE-low proliferating T cells sorted from roughly 6-day pre-transplant mixed lymphocyte reaction (GvH or HvG direction). The receptors were sampled from a human patient who received an intestinal transplant.

The V call is TRBV12-5, the J call TRBJ1-1, with D possibly TRBD1 on 6 matching bases. The germline V and J ends were trimmed by 0 bases and 3 bases, with 11 bases remaining between them. The CDR3 covers 15 residues. CDR1 is LGHNT and CDR2 is FRNRAP in the germline V gene. The CDR3 sequence is CASGLVLWGHTEAFF. DNA of the CDR3: TGTGCTAGTGGTTTGGTACTCTGGGGGCACACTGAAGCTTTCTTT.

The chain is built from TRBV7-2 and TRBJ2-7, with D perhaps matching TRBD1 (6 bases). The CDR3 runs 13 residues. Germline V gives CDR1 SGHTA, CDR2 FQGNSA. The germline V and J ends were trimmed by 2 bases and 2 bases, with 7 bases remaining between them. The CDR3 bases are TGTGCCAGCAGCTTATCAGGGGCCTACGAGCAGTACTTC. Protein product: CASSLSGAYEQYF.

This rearrangement joins TRBV10-3 to TRBJ2-5; either TRBD1 or TRBD2 may fit D (5 bases each). The germline V gene encodes CDR1 ENHRY and CDR2 SYGVKD. Trimming left V 2 bases short and J 6 bases short, with 13 bases between. The CDR3 has 14 amino acids. The CDR3 DNA follows: TGTGCCATCAGTGAGGGGGCCGCCGGGAAGACCCAGTACTTC. It yields the protein CAISEGAAGKTQYF.

The gene calls are TRBV11-1 and TRBJ2-5, with TRBD1 matching 8 bases. The germline gives CDR1 SGHAT, CDR2 FQDESV (reference sequence). This CDR3 is 14 amino acids long. With V trimmed by 4 bases and J by 3 bases, 4 bases remained unmatched. DNA of the CDR3: TGTGCCAGCAGCTCGTCGACAGGGGAAGAGACCCAGTACTTC. It encodes CASSSSTGEETQYF.

About this clone itself: Just one base apart from a much larger clone, this may be a read error. The chain links TRBV4-2 to TRBJ1-2, with D tentatively TRBD1 (6 bases). V shed 0 bases and J shed 3 bases, with 8 bases lying between them. The V gene's germline CDR1 is LGHNA and CDR2 YNFKEQ. The CDR3 loop spans 14 amino acids. The CDR3 DNA sequence: TGTGCCAGCAGCCAAGATGGGGGCCACTATGGCTACACCTTC. Translated: CASSQDGGHYGYTF.

This CDR3 reads CASSLGGLRPQHF. The CDR3 nucleotides are TGTGCCAGCAGCTTGGGAGGCCTACGACCCCAGCATTTT. The gene calls are TRBV13 and TRBJ1-5; unclear D gene. The CDR3 has 13 residues. Trimming shortened V by 3 bases and J by 10 bases, and 13 bases separated the two germline ends. Germline-derived CDR1 and CDR2 are PRHDT and FYEKMQ (reference sequence).

This chain joins TRBV6-5 and TRBJ2-7, with 12 nucleotides matching TRBD2. The CDR3 is 14 residues long. V lost 10 bases to trimming and J lost 3 bases; unmatched junction nucleotides: 7. The germline gives CDR1 MNHEY, CDR2 SVGAGI. For the CDR3, the DNA is TGTGCCACGAGTCCTAGCGGGGGGGGCTACGAGCAGTACTTC. Protein sequence: CATSPSGGGYEQYF.

This clone has only a few counts. This sequence joins TRBV12-2 and TRBJ2-7; the D call of TRBD1 is as the table states it, not checked on the DNA. TRBV12-2 has pseudogene status. The CDR3 is 13 residues long. In nucleotides, the CDR3 is TGTGCAAGTCGCTCGACAGGGGCCCACGAGCAGTACTTC. It translates to CASRSTGAHEQYF.

The chain combines TRBV29-1 with TRBJ2-3; D is possibly TRBD1 (6 bases). CDR1 and CDR2 (germline): SQVTM, ANQGSEA. The CDR3 extends over 14 amino acids. V lost 3 bases to trimming and J lost 0 bases, with 10 bases between them. The CDR3 here is CSVDQGRSTDTQYF. In nucleotides, the CDR3 is TGCAGCGTTGATCAGGGGCGTAGCACAGATACGCAGTATTTT.

This chain uses TRBV27 with TRBJ2-7; D gene unclear. Trimming cost V 1 base and J 5 bases, with 9 bases left between them. The CDR3 spans 13 residues. The germline gives CDR1 MNHEY, CDR2 SMNVEV (reference sequence). Written as DNA, the CDR3 is TGTGCCAGCAGTTTATTCCGTGGGAACGAGCAGTACTTC. It specifies CASSLFRGNEQYF.

The chain links TRBV7-9 to TRBJ2-7, with 10 positions matching TRBD1. This CDR3 spans 15 amino acids. Germline V CDR1 and CDR2: SEHNR, FQNEAQ (reference sequence). V lost 2 bases to trimming and J lost 5 bases; unmatched junction nucleotides: 6. The CDR3 nucleotides are TGTGCCAGCAGCTTAATCGGGACAGGGGTCAACGAGCAGTACTTC. Residues: CASSLIGTGVNEQYF.

This clone counts as medium-sized (0.01 to 0.1%). Here the CDR3 reads CASSISTGSNEQFF. The CDR3, as DNA: TGTGCCAGTAGTATATCGACAGGGTCCAATGAGCAGTTCTTC. The V call is TRBV19, the J call TRBJ2-1; the match to TRBD1 covers 7 bases. Unmatched junction bases numbered 4, after V lost 2 bases and J lost 6 bases. This CDR3 contains 14 residues. Germline V gene lookup returns CDR1 LNHDA and CDR2 SQIVND (reference sequence).

This clone was observed a handful of times. The chain joins TRBV4-1 to TRBJ2-4; TRBD2 matches at 8 bases. Germline trimming cut 0 bases from V and 8 bases from J; bases unmatched to any gene: 6. The CDR3 contains 15 residues. The germline V gene has CDR1 MGHRA and CDR2 YSYEKL. The CDR3 coding sequence is TGCGCCAGCAGCCAAGACAAACTAGCGGACGACATTCAGTACTTC. Amino acid sequence: CASSQDKLADDIQYF.

V is TRBV6-9 and J is TRBJ1-5; tentative D call: TRBD1 (6 bases). The V gene's germline CDR1 is MNHGY and CDR2 SVAAGI. V lost 6 bases and J 9 bases, leaving 15 bases between the germline ends. CDR3 length equals 13 residues. DNA for the CDR3: TGTGCCAGCAGCCAAACAGGGATTCGGCCCCAGCATTTT. As protein: CASSQTGIRPQHF.

This clone came up a few times. The chain uses TRBV6-1 and TRBJ2-7; the match to TRBD2 covers 9 bases. With 5 bases clipped from V and 7 bases from J, the junction kept 6 bases outside the gene matches. Per the germline V gene, CDR1 is MNHNS and CDR2 is SASEGT. The length of the CDR3 is 13 residues. CDR3 in amino acids: CASSLGLAGEQYF. The CDR3 coding sequence is TGTGCCAGCAGTTTGGGACTAGCTGGTGAGCAGTACTTC.

This clone showed up just a few times. The chain recombines TRBV4-1 with TRBJ2-1, with 11 bases identical to TRBD2. CDR1 is MGHRA and CDR2 is YSYEKL in the germline V gene. The CDR3 is 18 amino acids. The J segment lost 7 bases and the V segment lost 1 base, leaving 12 bases of the junction unmatched. The CDR3 region is CASSQGGFYRLAGNEQFF. The CDR3 DNA reads TGCGCCAGCAGCCAAGGAGGATTTTATAGACTAGCGGGGAATGAGCAGTTCTTC.

The chain has TRBV10-1 and TRBJ2-7, with unresolved D. This CDR3 spans 14 amino acids. Trimming left V 0 bases short and J 1 base short, with 7 bases between. CDR1 is WNHNN, CDR2 SYGVQD, per germline (reference sequence). The CDR3 DNA reads as TGCGCCAGCAGTGAGTCGAGGATATCCTACGAGCAGTACTTC. Protein sequence: CASSESRISYEQYF.

About this clone: One end of the junction is discordant with germline, which a read error may explain. The chain joins TRBV11-2 to TRBJ2-7, with a tentative D call TRBD2 (5 bases). The germline gives CDR1 SGHAT, CDR2 FQNNGV. The CDR3 is made up of 13 amino acids. The CDR3 region has the DNA TGTGCCTGCAGCTTAGTTTGGAGGCAAAGGCAGTACTTC. Protein sequence: CACSLVWRQRQYF.

CDR3 sequence (DNA): TGTGCCAGCAGCGTAGTTGGCAACTCTGGAAACACCATATATTTT. This encodes CASSVVGNSGNTIYF. This chain connects TRBV9 to TRBJ1-3; the D is unclear. The V gene lost 0 bases and the J gene lost 0 bases, with 7 bases spanning the gap. The CDR3 has 15 amino acids. Germline V gives CDR1 SGDLS, CDR2 YYNGEE.

Within the sample, this clone is medium-sized (0.01 to 0.1%). Other nucleotide sequences in the sample specify the same CDR3. This sequence joins TRBV5-4 and TRBJ2-1; D not resolved. Germline V gene lookup returns CDR1 SGHNT and CDR2 YYREEE (reference sequence). The CDR3 covers 11 residues. V was trimmed by 4 bases and J by 3 bases, leaving 2 bases between them. CDR3: CASSVYNEQFF. The CDR3 DNA sequence: TGTGCCAGCAGCGTCTACAATGAGCAGTTCTTC.